This is a list of T cell receptor beta chains from one sample in a study of T cells in Graves' hyperthyroidism and ophthalmopathy. TCRdb recomputed calls from the multiplex PCR reads with MiXCR, one row per CDR3 protein. The table shows under 500,000 distinct CDR3 sequences, with more than 13% occurring only once. Sequences were obtained from blood. The receptor set was obtained from a man in his forties or fifties with Graves' ophthalmopathy. CDR3s include the opening cysteine and the closing phenylalanine or tryptophan. A D gene is named only where the DNA matches it firmly. Some rows mark clone size as missing; the rest say once, few, many or name a class of expanded clone.

j_gene: TRBJ1-1; abundance: many; d_gene: -; v_gene: TRBV20-1; CDR3aa: CSAQRGLTEAFF; CDR3nt: TGCAGTGCCCAAAGGGGATTGACTGAAGCTTTCTTT
j_gene: TRBJ1-6; abundance: -; d_gene: TRBD1; v_gene: TRBV27; CDR3aa: CASWGQNNSPLHF; CDR3nt: TGTGCCAGCTGGGGACAGAATAATTCACCCCTCCACTTT
j_gene: TRBJ2-5; abundance: many; d_gene: -; v_gene: TRBV3-1; CDR3aa: CASSQDRGTPKEETQYF; CDR3nt: TGTGCCAGCAGCCAAGACCGAGGGACGCCGAAAGAGGAGACCCAGTACTTC
j_gene: TRBJ1-4; abundance: few; d_gene: TRBD1; v_gene: TRBV10-3; CDR3aa: CAISESSRGTQEKLFF; CDR3nt: TGTGCCATCAGTGAGTCATCCAGGGGGACTCAAGAAAAACTGTTTTTT
j_gene: TRBJ1-1; abundance: many; d_gene: -; v_gene: TRBV18; CDR3aa: CASSPSDNTEAFF; CDR3nt: TGTGCCAGCTCACCATCGGACAACACTGAAGCTTTCTTT
j_gene: TRBJ2-1; abundance: -; d_gene: -; v_gene: TRBV9; CDR3aa: CASCPTVSRDEQFF; CDR3nt: TGTGCCAGCTGCCCTACGGTATCAAGGGATGAGCAGTTCTTC
j_gene: TRBJ1-4; abundance: -; d_gene: -; v_gene: TRBV11-3; CDR3aa: CASSLDGQGSTNEKLFF; CDR3nt: TGTGCCAGCAGCTTAGACGGCCAGGGCTCGACTAATGAAAAACTGTTTTTT
j_gene: TRBJ2-1; abundance: -; d_gene: -; v_gene: TRBV28; CDR3aa: CASSSLGENKEQFF; CDR3nt: TGTGCCAGCAGTTCCTTAGGGGAGAATAAAGAGCAGTTCTTC
j_gene: TRBJ2-3; abundance: many; d_gene: -; v_gene: TRBV12-3/TRBV12-4; CDR3aa: CASSLVSPNPGTDTQYF; CDR3nt: TGTGCCAGCAGTTTAGTTAGCCCAAACCCTGGCACAGATACGCAGTATTTT
j_gene: TRBJ2-1; abundance: few; d_gene: -; v_gene: TRBV5-1; CDR3aa: CASSFLQTAMHNEQFF; CDR3nt: TGCGCCAGCAGCTTTCTGCAGACAGCGATGCACAATGAGCAGTTCTTC
j_gene: TRBJ2-7; abundance: -; d_gene: -; v_gene: TRBV28; CDR3aa: CASSSSGLKYEQYF; CDR3nt: TGTGCCAGCAGTTCCTCGGGACTGAAATACGAGCAGTACTTC
j_gene: TRBJ1-2; abundance: many; d_gene: -; v_gene: TRBV9; CDR3aa: CASSVDQGLYGYTF; CDR3nt: TGTGCCAGCAGCGTAGACCAGGGCCTCTATGGCTACACCTTC
j_gene: TRBJ2-7; abundance: few; d_gene: TRBD2; v_gene: TRBV12-3/TRBV12-4; CDR3aa: CASSYWGGAVSYEQYF; CDR3nt: TGTGCCAGCAGTTACTGGGGAGGGGCCGTCTCCTACGAGCAGTACTTC
j_gene: TRBJ2-3; abundance: many; d_gene: -; v_gene: TRBV28; CDR3aa: CASSRVRGSDTQYF; CDR3nt: TGTGCCAGCAGTCGCGTGAGAGGGTCAGATACGCAGTATTTT
j_gene: TRBJ2-1; abundance: many; d_gene: TRBD1; v_gene: TRBV18; CDR3aa: CASSTGTDPGEQFF; CDR3nt: TGTGCCAGCTCGACCGGGACAGACCCCGGTGAGCAGTTCTTC
j_gene: TRBJ2-2; abundance: many; d_gene: -; v_gene: TRBV10-3; CDR3aa: CAISGSANTGELFF; CDR3nt: TGTGCCATCAGTGGTTCGGCGAACACCGGGGAGCTGTTTTTT
j_gene: TRBJ2-5; abundance: many; d_gene: TRBD1; v_gene: TRBV28; CDR3aa: CASSPTDRAIQETQYF; CDR3nt: TGTGCCAGCAGTCCCACGGACAGGGCGATCCAAGAGACCCAGTACTTC
j_gene: TRBJ1-5; abundance: -; d_gene: -; v_gene: TRBV7-8; CDR3aa: CASSLSGSAAQHF; CDR3nt: TGTGCCAGCAGCCTCAGTGGTTCAGCGGCCCAGCATTTT
j_gene: TRBJ2-6; abundance: many; d_gene: -; v_gene: TRBV5-1; CDR3aa: CASSSTQAGANVLTF; CDR3nt: TGCGCCAGCAGCAGCACCCAAGCTGGGGCCAACGTCCTGACTTTC
j_gene: TRBJ2-3; abundance: many; d_gene: -; v_gene: TRBV3-1; CDR3aa: CASSHGRTGSTDTQYF; CDR3nt: TGTGCCAGCAGCCACGGCCGTACCGGGTCCACAGATACGCAGTATTTT
j_gene: TRBJ2-3; abundance: many; d_gene: -; v_gene: TRBV2; CDR3aa: CASSEQGRTDTQYF; CDR3nt: TGTGCCAGCAGTGAACAGGGCCGCACAGATACGCAGTATTTT
j_gene: TRBJ2-7; abundance: many; d_gene: -; v_gene: TRBV6-5; CDR3aa: CASSYSYNYEQYF; CDR3nt: TGTGCCAGCAGTTACTCGTACAACTACGAGCAGTACTTC
j_gene: TRBJ2-7; abundance: many; d_gene: TRBD2; v_gene: TRBV30; CDR3aa: CAWSLGGRAYEQYF; CDR3nt: TGTGCCTGGAGTCTGGGCGGGAGGGCCTACGAGCAGTACTTC
j_gene: TRBJ2-5; abundance: many; d_gene: TRBD2; v_gene: TRBV2; CDR3aa: CASSVLAGQETQYF; CDR3nt: TGTGCCAGCAGTGTATTAGCGGGACAAGAGACCCAGTACTTC
j_gene: TRBJ2-3; abundance: many; d_gene: TRBD2; v_gene: TRBV29-1; CDR3aa: CSVTLIAGGPDTQYF; CDR3nt: TGCAGCGTGACTCTCATAGCGGGAGGGCCAGATACGCAGTATTTT
j_gene: TRBJ2-7; abundance: many; d_gene: -; v_gene: TRBV7-3; CDR3aa: CASSPRESGAEQYF; CDR3nt: TGTGCCAGCAGCCCCCGGGAGTCGGGAGCCGAGCAGTACTTC
j_gene: TRBJ2-3; abundance: many; d_gene: -; v_gene: TRBV20-1; CDR3aa: CSAIPLTDTQYF; CDR3nt: TGCAGTGCTATACCCTTAACAGATACGCAGTATTTT
j_gene: TRBJ1-3; abundance: few; d_gene: -; v_gene: TRBV3-1; CDR3aa: CASSHRDIPGNTIYF; CDR3nt: TGTGCCAGCAGCCACCGGGACATCCCTGGAAACACCATATATTTT
j_gene: TRBJ2-3; abundance: -; d_gene: TRBD2; v_gene: TRBV12-3/TRBV12-4; CDR3aa: CASSTGGSADTHYF; CDR3nt: TGTGCCAGCAGTACGGGAGGATCTGCAGATACGCATTATTTT
j_gene: TRBJ1-5; abundance: few; d_gene: TRBD1; v_gene: TRBV12-3/TRBV12-4; CDR3aa: CASRVQGYGNQPQHF; CDR3nt: TGTGCCAGCAGAGTACAGGGGTATGGCAATCAGCCCCAGCATTTT
j_gene: TRBJ1-1; abundance: few; d_gene: -; v_gene: TRBV16; CDR3aa: CASSGGPAGAFF; CDR3nt: TGTGCCAGCAGCGGAGGACCCGCGGGAGCTTTCTTT
j_gene: TRBJ2-3; abundance: few; d_gene: -; v_gene: TRBV25-1; CDR3aa: CASSEYIGSTDTQYF; CDR3nt: TGTGCCAGCAGTGAATATATCGGCTCCACAGATACGCAGTATTTT
j_gene: TRBJ2-1; abundance: -; d_gene: -; v_gene: TRBV12-3/TRBV12-4; CDR3aa: CASSLTMIGNEQFF; CDR3nt: TGTGCCAGCAGCCTGACTATGATTGGGAATGAGCAGTTCTTC
j_gene: TRBJ2-7; abundance: few; d_gene: TRBD1; v_gene: TRBV7-2; CDR3aa: CASRWTGEAYEQYF; CDR3nt: TGTGCCAGCAGATGGACAGGTGAAGCCTACGAGCAGTACTTC
j_gene: TRBJ2-7; abundance: few; d_gene: -; v_gene: TRBV29-1; CDR3aa: CSVEAGAVREQYF; CDR3nt: TGCAGCGTTGAGGCAGGGGCGGTCAGGGAGCAGTACTTC
j_gene: TRBJ1-3; abundance: -; d_gene: -; v_gene: TRBV10-3; CDR3aa: CAISEDGGGNTIYF; CDR3nt: TGTGCCATCAGTGAGGACGGTGGAGGAAACACCATATATTTT
j_gene: TRBJ1-2; abundance: -; d_gene: -; v_gene: TRBV29-1; CDR3aa: CSGQGGPGTYGYTF; CDR3nt: TGCAGCGGGCAAGGGGGGCCAGGCACCTATGGCTACACCTTC
j_gene: TRBJ1-4; abundance: few; d_gene: TRBD1; v_gene: TRBV12-3/TRBV12-4; CDR3aa: CASSGNLFTGGFSEKLFF; CDR3nt: TGTGCCAGCAGTGGGAACCTCTTTACAGGGGGGTTTTCTGAAAAACTGTTTTTT
j_gene: TRBJ1-6; abundance: many; d_gene: -; v_gene: TRBV20-1; CDR3aa: CSAREDQGYSPLHF; CDR3nt: TGCAGTGCTAGAGAGGACCAGGGTTATTCACCCCTCCACTTT
j_gene: TRBJ2-6; abundance: few; d_gene: -; v_gene: TRBV6-5; CDR3aa: CASSYRGASGANVLTF; CDR3nt: TGTGCCAGCAGTTACCGAGGGGCGTCTGGGGCCAACGTCCTGACTTTC
j_gene: TRBJ2-4; abundance: -; d_gene: -; v_gene: TRBV18; CDR3aa: CASSATQGGKNIQYF; CDR3nt: TGTGCCAGCTCAGCTACTCAGGGGGGGAAAAACATTCAGTACTTC
j_gene: TRBJ1-1; abundance: few; d_gene: -; v_gene: TRBV7-3; CDR3aa: CASSKYRLRTEGTEAFF; CDR3nt: TGTGCCAGCAGCAAGTATAGACTAAGGACCGAGGGCACTGAAGCTTTCTTT
j_gene: TRBJ2-7; abundance: many; d_gene: -; v_gene: TRBV28; CDR3aa: CASSPRQAEQYF; CDR3nt: TGTGCCAGCAGTCCCCGGCAAGCCGAGCAGTACTTC
j_gene: TRBJ1-6; abundance: many; d_gene: TRBD1; v_gene: TRBV20-1; CDR3aa: CSARGAGGNSPLHF; CDR3nt: TGCAGTGCTAGAGGGGCAGGGGGCAATTCACCCCTCCACTTT
j_gene: TRBJ2-1; abundance: many; d_gene: -; v_gene: TRBV10-3; CDR3aa: CAAGSYNEQFF; CDR3nt: TGTGCCGCCGGCTCCTACAATGAGCAGTTCTTC
j_gene: TRBJ1-6; abundance: many; d_gene: TRBD1; v_gene: TRBV18; CDR3aa: CASSFRQGADNSPLHF; CDR3nt: TGTGCCAGCTCATTCCGACAGGGGGCGGATAATTCACCCCTCCACTTT
j_gene: TRBJ2-2; abundance: few; d_gene: TRBD1; v_gene: TRBV6-1; CDR3aa: CATGQGATGELFF; CDR3nt: TGTGCCACGGGACAGGGGGCCACCGGGGAGCTGTTTTTT
j_gene: TRBJ2-7; abundance: few; d_gene: -; v_gene: TRBV30; CDR3aa: CAWSRRTTYEQYF; CDR3nt: TGTGCCTGGAGTCGAAGGACCACCTACGAGCAGTACTTC